Shown below are 32 T cell receptor beta chains from a single sample sequenced in a study of T cells in localized non-small cell lung cancer. Clones were sequenced by immunoSEQ multiplex PCR, and TCRdb holds only the in-frame ones, with some missing. The table includes some 71,000 clones, approximately 84% detected once. This material consisted of peripheral blood, taken before any cancer treatment. The receptor set was obtained from a female donor of 60 years or more with stage I lung adenocarcinoma.

CDR3 DNA: TGTGCCAGCAGCCAAGTTCGTGGTACTGAGCAGTTCTTC. It encodes CASSQVRGTEQFF. This rearrangement joins TRBV4-2 to TRBJ2-1; no definite D call. V dropped 1 base and J dropped 9 bases, with 10 bases sitting between them. Germline CDR1 and CDR2: LGHNA and YNFKEQ. The CDR3 extends over 13 amino acids.

This rearrangement joins TRBV7-6 to TRBJ2-1; 10 bases align to TRBD2. V was clipped by 5 bases and J by 6 bases; unmatched bases: 16. Germline CDR1 and CDR2: SGHVS and FNYEAQ. This CDR3 is built from 18 residues. CDR3 protein: CASSKGLAGASGANEQFF. In nucleotides, the CDR3 is TGTGCCAGCAGCAAGGGGCTAGCGGGGGCCTCCGGGGCCAATGAGCAGTTCTTC.

J is TRBJ1-4 and V is TRBV19; D ambiguous. The V gene's germline CDR1 is LNHDA and CDR2 SQIVND (reference sequence). V was clipped by 3 bases and J by 3 bases, with 14 bases between them. There are 16 residues in the CDR3. In DNA form, the CDR3 reads TGTGCCAGTAGTATTTATGATCCCGCCGCTAATGAAAAACTGTTTTTT. Protein product: CASSIYDPAANEKLFF.

This rearrangement joins TRBV4-2 to TRBJ1-1; 10 bases align to TRBD1. Germline CDR1 reads LGHNA; CDR2 reads YNFKEQ. This CDR3 spans 13 amino acids. V gave up 7 bases and J gave up 4 bases; unmatched junction bases: 3. CDR3 coding DNA: TGTGCCAGCAACCGGGACAGGGGCACTGAAGCTTTCTTT. It is translated as CASNRDRGTEAFF.

V and J are TRBV25-1 and TRBJ2-7; unclear D gene. Trimming removed 3 bases from V and 6 bases from J, with 12 bases in between. CDR3 size: 13 residues. CDR1 and CDR2 from the germline V gene are MGHDK and SYGVNS. The CDR3 coding sequence is TGTGCCAGCAGTGACCGCCACGTAGGCGAGCAGTACTTC. It encodes CASSDRHVGEQYF.

The chain combines TRBV6-6 with TRBJ2-7, with D possibly matching TRBD2 (6 bases). The CDR3 has 12 residues. V shed 6 bases and J shed 5 bases, with 11 bases lying between them. CDR1 MNHNY and CDR2 SVGAGI come from the germline V gene (reference sequence). In DNA form, the CDR3 reads TGTGCCAGCAGCCCCGGGGAGGACGAGCAGTACTTC. Translation gives CASSPGEDEQYF.

The chain combines TRBV19 with TRBJ1-4; a weak D match, TRBD1 (6 bases). Germline loops: CDR1 LNHDA, CDR2 SQIVND (reference sequence). This CDR3 comprises 15 residues. The ends were cut back, 2 bases at V and 7 bases at J, with 14 bases in the middle. CDR3 nucleotides: TGTGCCAGTAGTATACCAACAGGGATGGGTGAAAAACTGTTTTTT. Encoded protein: CASSIPTGMGEKLFF.

The chain links TRBV5-1 to TRBJ2-7; either TRBD1 or TRBD2 may fit D (5 bases each). Looked up from germline, CDR1 is SGHRS and CDR2 is YFSETQ. The CDR3 has 14 amino acids. Trimming took 2 bases from V and 2 from J, leaving 11 bases between them. The CDR3 sequence is CASSFPGDAYEQYF. The CDR3 bases are TGCGCCAGCAGCTTTCCCGGGGACGCCTACGAGCAGTACTTC.

This clone was observed once. V usage is TRBV5-6 and J usage is TRBJ2-7; 8 bases map to TRBD1. Germline assignment: CDR1 SGHDT and CDR2 YYEEEE. V lost 0 bases, J lost 2 bases, and 4 bases stayed unmatched. The CDR3 is made up of 15 amino acids. The CDR3 reads CASSLGQGIPYEQYF. The CDR3 bases are TGTGCCAGCAGCTTGGGACAGGGGATTCCCTACGAGCAGTACTTC.

The V and J genes are TRBV5-1 and TRBJ2-7, with D possibly matching TRBD1 (6 bases). The CDR3 has 15 residues. Trimming removed 4 bases from V and 2 bases from J, with 16 bases in between. The germline gives CDR1 SGHRS, CDR2 YFSETQ. The CDR3 region has the DNA TGCGCCAGCAGCCCCGGGGCAGGGGTGCCCTACGAGCAGTACTTC. It is translated as CASSPGAGVPYEQYF. Together with reference TRBV5-1 and TRBJ2-7, the CDR3 gives the full variable domain: KAGVTQTPRYLIKTRGQQVTLSCSPISGHRSVSWYQQTPGQGLQFLFEYFSETQRNKGNFPGRFSGRQFSNSRSEMNVSTLELGDSALYLCASSPGAGVPYEQYFGPGTRLTVT.

V and J are TRBV2 and TRBJ1-1; 8 nucleotides align to TRBD1. The V segment lost 0 bases and the J segment 3 bases; nucleotides outside the gene matches: 6. CDR1 is SNHLY and CDR2 is FYNNEI in the germline V gene. This CDR3 comprises 16 residues. CDR3 sequence: CASSEALDRGYTEAFF. Here the CDR3 DNA reads TGTGCCAGCAGTGAAGCTTTAGACAGGGGTTACACTGAAGCTTTCTTT.

The chain combines TRBV29-1 with TRBJ2-1; 8 nucleotides agree with TRBD2. Trimming took 2 bases from V and 0 from J; bases not matched to a gene: 9. Germline V lookup: CDR1 SQVTM, CDR2 ANQGSEA. The CDR3 consists of 17 residues. The CDR3 protein is CSVERLAGSSSYNEQFF. CDR3 nucleotide sequence: TGCAGCGTTGAAAGGCTAGCGGGCTCAAGCTCCTACAATGAGCAGTTCTTC.

This CDR3 is CDSHGRDGYTF. In DNA form, the CDR3 reads TGCGACTCTCACGGGCGGGATGGCTACACCTTC. The J gene is TRBJ1-2, the V gene TRBV21-1. TRBV21-1 is assigned pseudogene status. This CDR3 is built from 11 residues.

This chain links TRBV7-9 with TRBJ1-2; D is possibly TRBD1 (6 bases). The CDR3 is 14 amino acids. Germline V lookup: CDR1 SEHNR, CDR2 FQNEAQ (reference sequence). The V end lost 1 base, the J end lost 8 bases, and 14 bases lay between the germline ends. CDR3 sequence (DNA): TGTGCCAGCAGCTTAGGAAGCGGGGGGCGAGGCTACACCTTC. Protein: CASSLGSGGRGYTF. Full variable domain (outside the CDR3, taken from reference TRBV7-9 and TRBJ1-2): DTGVSQNPRHKITKRGQNVTFRCDPISEHNRLYWYRQTLGQGPEFLTYFQNEAQLEKSRLLSDRFSAERPKGSFSTLEIQRTEQGDSAMYLCASSLGSGGRGYTFGSGTRLTVV.

The V call is TRBV30, the J call TRBJ1-5, with D unresolved. From germline, CDR1 is GTSNPN and CDR2 SVGIG (reference sequence). There are 12 residues in the CDR3. V lost 0 bases, J lost 9 bases, and 9 bases lay in between. The CDR3 protein is CAWSVQSGPQHF. The CDR3, as DNA: TGTGCCTGGAGTGTACAGAGTGGGCCCCAGCATTTT.

The V call is TRBV5-4, the J call TRBJ2-3, with D maybe TRBD1 (5 bases). This CDR3 comprises 14 residues. CDR1 SGHNT and CDR2 YYREEE come from the germline V gene (reference sequence). V lost 4 bases and J 3 bases, leaving 12 bases between the germline ends. The CDR3 DNA follows: TGTGCCAGCAGCGAAACAGGTCGGACAGATACGCAGTATTTT. The encoded protein is CASSETGRTDTQYF.

This sequence joins TRBV6-1 and TRBJ2-1; D is possibly TRBD1 or TRBD2 (5 bases each). V was trimmed by 3 bases and J by 10 bases, leaving 22 bases between them. In germline, CDR1 is MNHNS, CDR2 SASEGT. This CDR3 spans 16 amino acids. DNA for the CDR3: TGTGCCAGCAGTGAGTTCGCCCCGGCAGGGACCAGCGAGCAGTTCTTC. Its protein product is CASSEFAPAGTSEQFF.

The genes are TRBV7-3 and TRBJ1-2, with unresolved D. This CDR3 has 14 residues. Germline V lookup: CDR1 SGHTA, CDR2 FQGTGA. Trimming took 3 bases from V and 8 from J, leaving 16 bases between them. CDR3 protein: CASSFIHLTGGYTF. The CDR3, as DNA: TGTGCCAGCAGCTTTATCCACCTAACGGGAGGCTACACCTTC.

This clone came up a few times. The V gene is TRBV7-8, the J gene TRBJ2-1; unclear D gene. The V end lost 0 bases, the J end lost 9 bases, and 12 bases lay between the germline ends. Germline V gives CDR1 SGHVS, CDR2 FQNEAQ. CDR3 size: 14 residues. The CDR3 reads CASSLAFLGSEQFF. CDR3 bases: TGTGCCAGCAGCTTAGCCTTTCTAGGTAGTGAGCAGTTCTTC.

Note on this clone: A much larger clone lies a single base off, so this may be a read error. The gene calls are TRBV7-2 and TRBJ1-1; 7 positions match TRBD1. Germline CDR1 SGHTA, CDR2 FQGNSA. Unmatched junction bases numbered 2, after V lost 4 bases and J lost 0 bases. This CDR3 region has 14 residues. The CDR3 reads CASSYRGLNTEAFF. In DNA, the CDR3 is TGTGCCAGCAGCTACAGGGGACTGAACACTGAAGCTTTCTTT.

About this clone: Additional DNA sequences in this sample encode the identical CDR3. The V gene is TRBV6-5, the J gene TRBJ2-7; perhaps D is TRBD1 or TRBD2 (6 bases each). The V and J ends lost 9 bases and 5 bases respectively, with 11 bases between them. Germline-derived CDR1 and CDR2 are MNHEY and SVGAGI. This CDR3 has 11 residues. CDR3 residues: CASTRGDEQYF. CDR3 DNA: TGTGCCAGTACAAGGGGGGACGAGCAGTACTTC.

The chain employs TRBV4-1 and TRBJ2-5, with 7 bases fitting TRBD2. The CDR3 loop spans 17 amino acids. Trimming cost V 1 base and J 5 bases; bases outside gene matches: 13. CDR1 is MGHRA and CDR2 is YSYEKL in the germline V gene. The CDR3 sequence is CASSQGPAGLGWETQYF. DNA of the CDR3: TGCGCCAGCAGCCAAGGTCCGGCAGGACTAGGGTGGGAGACCCAGTACTTC.

Only a few counts were recorded for this clone. The chain is built from TRBV19 and TRBJ2-3, with D possibly being TRBD2 (7 bases). This CDR3 comprises 18 residues. Germline V lookup: CDR1 LNHDA, CDR2 SQIVND (reference sequence). The V end was cut by 3 bases, the J end by 5 bases, with 24 bases between. In DNA, the CDR3 is TGTGCCAGTAGTATTGGGGGGGCCACAGGTCGTTTAGGAGATACGCAGTATTTT. Translating it yields CASSIGGATGRLGDTQYF. Variable domain in full (rest from reference TRBV19 and TRBJ2-3): DGGITQSPKYLFRKEGQNVTLSCEQNLNHDAMYWYRQDPGQGLRLIYYSQIVNDFQKGDIAEGYSVSREKKESFPLTVTSAQKNPTAFYLCASSIGGATGRLGDTQYFGPGTRLTVL.

This chain links TRBV2 with TRBJ1-2, with D possibly matching TRBD1 (6 bases). Germline-derived CDR1 and CDR2 are SNHLY and FYNNEI. CDR3 length: 14 amino acids. V was clipped by 6 bases and J by 8 bases, with 19 bases between them. CDR3 in amino acids: CASSAGTLRRGYTF. The CDR3, as DNA: TGTGCCAGCAGCGCCGGGACACTTCGCCGGGGCTACACCTTC.

The table lists this clone with a count of one. The chain has TRBV6-5 and TRBJ1-1; D unclear. Germline-derived CDR1 and CDR2 are MNHEY and SVGAGI. CDR3 length: 15 amino acids. The V end was cut by 8 bases, the J end by 0 bases, with 16 bases between. The CDR3 sequence is CASGPALGMNTEAFF. CDR3 DNA sequence: TGTGCCAGCGGGCCTGCCCTAGGGATGAACACTGAAGCTTTCTTT.

The rearrangement joins TRBV5-1 to TRBJ1-1, with D unresolved. The V end lost 7 bases, the J end lost 4 bases, and 14 bases lay between the germline ends. CDR1 is SGHRS and CDR2 is YFSETQ in the germline V gene. The CDR3 has 13 amino acids. The CDR3 nucleotides are TGCGCCAGCCGGAGAATGGAGGGCACTGAAGCTTTCTTT. It specifies CASRRMEGTEAFF. Full variable domain (remainder filled in from reference TRBV5-1 and TRBJ1-1): KAGVTQTPRYLIKTRGQQVTLSCSPISGHRSVSWYQQTPGQGLQFLFEYFSETQRNKGNFPGRFSGRQFSNSRSEMNVSTLELGDSALYLCASRRMEGTEAFFGQGTRLTVV.

The V gene is TRBV7-9, the J gene TRBJ1-1; 8 positions match TRBD1. This CDR3 contains 14 residues. Germline V gene sequence: CDR1 SEHNR, CDR2 FQNEAQ (reference sequence). The junction had 7 bases not matched to a gene; V was cut back by 5 bases and J by 5 bases. The CDR3 DNA reads TGTGCCAGCAGCCAAGGGGACAGGAGAACTGAAGCTTTCTTT. Translating it yields CASSQGDRRTEAFF.

CDR3 residues: CASRGQGTGLAYEQYF. The CDR3 bases are TGTGCCAGCAGGGGACAAGGCACAGGATTGGCCTACGAGCAGTACTTC. V usage is TRBV28 and J usage is TRBJ2-7, with D maybe TRBD1 (6 bases). Trimming took off 6 bases at V and 2 bases at J, with 20 bases between the two ends. The CDR3 is 16 amino acids. The germline V gene encodes CDR1 MDHEN and CDR2 SYDVKM.

V usage is TRBV6-5 and J usage is TRBJ1-2; D remains ambiguous. V was trimmed by 5 bases and J by 0 bases, leaving 7 bases between them. In germline, CDR1 is MNHEY, CDR2 SVGAGI. The CDR3 has 13 residues. The CDR3 loop is CASSAGPNYGYTF. For the CDR3, the DNA is TGTGCCAGCAGTGCTGGACCTAACTATGGCTACACCTTC.

J is TRBJ1-3 and V is TRBV2, with 7 nucleotides matching TRBD1. V gave up 1 base and J gave up 6 bases; unmatched junction bases: 12. Per the germline V gene, CDR1 is SNHLY and CDR2 is FYNNEI. The CDR3 covers 17 residues. As DNA, the CDR3 is TGTGCCAGCAGTGAAGAGGAGAGTACAGGGGCGGAAAACACCATATATTTT. This encodes CASSEEESTGAENTIYF.

This chain joins TRBV2 and TRBJ1-6; no reliable D call. The germline V gene has CDR1 SNHLY and CDR2 FYNNEI. The V gene lost 7 bases and the J gene lost 2 bases, with 12 bases spanning the gap. This CDR3 spans 15 amino acids. CDR3 sequence: CASTKRATYNSPLHF. For the CDR3, the DNA is TGTGCCAGCACCAAACGGGCCACCTATAATTCACCCCTCCACTTT.

This clone has more than one count but fewer than ten. The V and J genes are TRBV5-1 and TRBJ1-5; unclear D gene. CDR3 length: 15 amino acids. Trimming removed 0 bases at V and 2 bases at J, with 9 bases between. CDR1 and CDR2 (germline): SGHRS, YFSETQ. The DNA of the CDR3 is TGCGCCAGCAGCTTGGGGGCCGAGGGCAATCAGCCCCAGCATTTT. Its protein product is CASSLGAEGNQPQHF. Combining the CDR3 with reference TRBV5-1 and TRBJ1-5 gives the whole variable domain KAGVTQTPRYLIKTRGQQVTLSCSPISGHRSVSWYQQTPGQGLQFLFEYFSETQRNKGNFPGRFSGRQFSNSRSEMNVSTLELGDSALYLCASSLGAEGNQPQHFGDGTRLSIL.